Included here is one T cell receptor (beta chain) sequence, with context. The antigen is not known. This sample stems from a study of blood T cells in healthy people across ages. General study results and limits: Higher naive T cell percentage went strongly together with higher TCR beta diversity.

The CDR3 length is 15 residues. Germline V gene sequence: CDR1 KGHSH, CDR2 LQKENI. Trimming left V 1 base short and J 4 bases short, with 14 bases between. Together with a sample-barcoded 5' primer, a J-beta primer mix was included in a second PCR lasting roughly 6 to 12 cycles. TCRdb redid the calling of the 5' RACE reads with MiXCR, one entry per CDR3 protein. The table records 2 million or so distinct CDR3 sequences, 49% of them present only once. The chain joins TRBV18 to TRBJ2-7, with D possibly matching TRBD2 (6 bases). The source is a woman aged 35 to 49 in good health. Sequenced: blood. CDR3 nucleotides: TGTGCCAGCTCACCACGCGGGACTGAAATTTACGAGCAGTACTTC. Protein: CASSPRGTEIYEQYF.